These 24 T cell receptor beta chains were all obtained from the same sample, sequenced in a study of cytomegalovirus exposure and HLA in healthy donors. The protocol was immunoSEQ multiplex PCR, while the TCRdb copy is restricted to in-frame clones and leaves out a portion. The table has about 74,000 clones, over 85% seen once. The sequenced sample was PBMCs. The receptors here all came from a man aged 18 to 29 in good health and CMV-seropositive.

V is TRBV10-3 and J is TRBJ1-5; D remains ambiguous. Germline V gene data show CDR1 as ENHRY and CDR2 as SYGVKD. This CDR3 comprises 13 residues. Trimming stripped 3 bases from V and 3 bases from J, with 6 bases between. The chain's CDR3 is CAISEEVNQPQHF. CDR3 DNA: TGTGCCATCAGTGAAGAGGTCAATCAGCCCCAGCATTTT.

The rearrangement uses TRBV27 and TRBJ2-1; no reliable D call. Trimming shortened V by 6 bases and J by 8 bases, and 11 bases separated the two germline ends. This CDR3 has 12 amino acids. Germline V gene data show CDR1 as MNHEY and CDR2 as SMNVEV (reference sequence). The CDR3 region has the DNA TGTGCCAGCAGATCCTTGTCCGATGAGCAGTTCTTC. It encodes CASRSLSDEQFF.

The V and J genes are TRBV28 and TRBJ2-1; TRBD2 aligns across 8 bases. J was trimmed by 4 bases and V by 7 bases; bases with no gene match: 12. The CDR3 totals 16 residues. Germline V gene sequence: CDR1 MDHEN, CDR2 SYDVKM. In DNA, the CDR3 is TGTGCCAGCACCGGTCCTCCGGGAGGGCCTTACAATGAGCAGTTCTTC. Translating it yields CASTGPPGGPYNEQFF.

J is TRBJ1-3 and V is TRBV10-1, with D uncertain. Per germline, CDR1 WNHNN and CDR2 SYGVQD (reference sequence). With 2 bases removed from V and 0 bases from J, the gap between germline ends came to 11 bases. The CDR3 is 16 residues long. The CDR3, as DNA: TGCGCCAGCAGTGAGCCGTCCAGTGTCTCTGGAAACACCATATATTTT. Translated, it gives CASSEPSSVSGNTIYF.

V is TRBV4-1 and J is TRBJ1-2; the match to TRBD1 covers 12 bases. Germline trimming cut 0 bases from V and 8 bases from J; bases unmatched to any gene: 10. The germline V gene has CDR1 MGHRA and CDR2 YSYEKL. CDR3 size: 17 residues. CDR3 loop: CASSQDSRDRGRRGYTF. In nucleotides, the CDR3 is TGCGCCAGCAGCCAAGACTCCCGGGACAGGGGGCGGCGAGGCTACACCTTC.

The J gene is TRBJ1-2, the V gene TRBV6-5; the D is unclear. The germline V gene has CDR1 MNHEY and CDR2 SVGAGI. V was shortened by 5 bases and J by 0 bases, with 10 bases between the two germline ends. The CDR3 contains 14 residues. In DNA, the CDR3 is TGTGCCAGCAGTGAAGTCGCGGCTAACTATGGCTACACCTTC. This gives the protein CASSEVAANYGYTF.

The CDR3 DNA is TGTGCCAGCAGTGAAGGTTGGAGAGATACGCAGTATTTT. It encodes CASSEGWRDTQYF. The chain couples TRBV2 to TRBJ2-3, with D uncertain. The CDR3 is 13 residues long. Trimming shortened V by 1 base and J by 5 bases, and 7 bases separated the two germline ends. Per germline, CDR1 SNHLY and CDR2 FYNNEI.

The genes are TRBV27 and TRBJ1-5, with a weak D call TRBD1 (5 bases). The CDR3 runs to 13 residues. Germline V gene sequence: CDR1 MNHEY, CDR2 SMNVEV (reference sequence). Trimming stripped 5 bases from V and 6 bases from J, with 11 bases between. CDR3 sequence: CASSPLRGQPQHF. In DNA form, the CDR3 reads TGTGCCAGCAGTCCGCTAAGGGGTCAGCCCCAGCATTTT.

This chain joins TRBV7-9 and TRBJ2-2; D is uncertain. CDR1 and CDR2 from the germline V gene are SEHNR and FQNEAQ (reference sequence). The CDR3 is made up of 11 amino acids. Between the trimmed V and J ends, which lost 5 bases and 4 bases, there was a span of 2 bases. The CDR3 reads CASSLTGELFF. The CDR3 DNA reads TGTGCCAGCAGCCTCACCGGGGAGCTGTTTTTT.

The rearrangement joins TRBV18 to TRBJ1-5; possible D gene TRBD1, 6 bases. V was pared by 2 bases and J by 4 bases, with 6 bases between. CDR1 and CDR2 from the germline V gene are KGHSH and LQKENI. The CDR3 consists of 13 residues. The CDR3 loop reads CASSPDRNQPQHF. CDR3 in DNA: TGTGCCAGCTCACCAGACAGGAATCAGCCCCAGCATTTT.

This chain uses TRBV7-2 with TRBJ2-1, with 11 nucleotides matching TRBD2. Germline V gene lookup returns CDR1 SGHTA and CDR2 FQGNSA. The length of the CDR3 is 17 residues. The V and J ends lost 5 bases and 0 bases, in that order; junction bases with no gene match: 6. CDR3 region: CASSPTSGSTSYNEQFF. The CDR3 DNA follows: TGTGCCAGCAGCCCCACTAGCGGGAGTACCTCCTACAATGAGCAGTTCTTC.

The J gene is TRBJ2-3, the V gene TRBV7-2; TRBD2 matches at 11 bases. The CDR3 has 19 residues. The V gene's germline CDR1 is SGHTA and CDR2 FQGNSA. The ends lost 1 base at V and 1 base at J; junction bases unmatched: 10. The CDR3 nucleotides are TGTGCCAGCAGCTTAGGGTCTAGCGGGAGGTTCGGTGGCACAGATACGCAGTATTTT. Protein sequence: CASSLGSSGRFGGTDTQYF. Together with reference TRBV7-2 and TRBJ2-3, the CDR3 gives the full variable domain: GAGVSQSPSNKVTEKGKDVELRCDPISGHTALYWYRQSLGQGLEFLIYFQGNSAPDKSGLPSDRFSAERTGGSVSTLTIQRTQQEDSAVYLCASSLGSSGRFGGTDTQYFGPGTRLTVL.

For the CDR3, the DNA is TGTGCCAGCACTGAGGCGGAGGGGGGGGCTTGGGATGAGCAGTTCTTC. Protein product: CASTEAEGGAWDEQFF. The chain is built from TRBV6-6 and TRBJ2-1; a possible D gene is TRBD2 (7 bases). V was cut by 7 bases and J by 8 bases, with 24 bases left in between. From germline, CDR1 is MNHNY and CDR2 SVGAGI (reference sequence). The CDR3 runs to 16 residues.

The chain recombines TRBV28 with TRBJ2-1, with D tentatively TRBD2 (6 bases). V was shortened by 6 bases and J by 2 bases, with 11 bases between the two germline ends. This CDR3 is 14 amino acids long. From germline, CDR1 is MDHEN and CDR2 SYDVKM. CDR3 bases: TGTGCCAGCAGCCCGGGGGTCCCCTACAATGAGCAGTTCTTC. As protein: CASSPGVPYNEQFF.

This rearrangement joins TRBV18 to TRBJ2-1, with D possibly TRBD1 on 5 matching bases. CDR1 and CDR2 from the germline V gene are KGHSH and LQKENI. The CDR3 consists of 18 residues. V was clipped by 3 bases and J by 3 bases, with 21 bases between them. The CDR3 sequence: CASSPTLWVRASYNEQFF. In nucleotides, the CDR3 is TGTGCCAGCTCACCGACCCTTTGGGTCAGGGCGAGCTACAATGAGCAGTTCTTC.

This clone is a singleton in its sample. The chain joins TRBV19 to TRBJ2-5; possibly TRBD1 for D (6 bases). Germline V lookup: CDR1 LNHDA, CDR2 SQIVND (reference sequence). This CDR3 has 15 residues. The V end lost 1 base, the J end lost 2 bases, and 11 bases lay between the germline ends. The CDR3 here is CASSIGDTKQETQYF. In DNA form, the CDR3 reads TGTGCCAGTAGTATAGGGGACACTAAACAAGAGACCCAGTACTTC. The variable domain in full, completed from reference TRBV19 and TRBJ2-5, reads DGGITQSPKYLFRKEGQNVTLSCEQNLNHDAMYWYRQDPGQGLRLIYYSQIVNDFQKGDIAEGYSVSREKKESFPLTVTSAQKNPTAFYLCASSIGDTKQETQYFGPGTRLLVL.

The chain links TRBV6-6 to TRBJ2-7; 7 bases match TRBD1. Looked up from germline, CDR1 is MNHNY and CDR2 is SVGAGI (reference sequence). V lost 5 bases, J lost 2 bases, and 3 bases stayed unmatched. The CDR3 runs to 13 residues. The CDR3 sequence: CASSRDRAYEQYF. The CDR3 nucleotides read TGTGCCAGCAGTCGGGACAGAGCCTACGAGCAGTACTTC.

The genes are TRBV29-1 and TRBJ2-1, with D possibly matching TRBD1 (5 bases). Deletions cut 5 bases from V and 1 base from J, with 12 bases between. This CDR3 is 14 amino acids long. Per the germline V gene, CDR1 is SQVTM and CDR2 is ANQGSEA. CDR3 sequence (DNA): TGCAGCGTTCAAACGACAGAGTCCTACAATGAGCAGTTCTTC. Translated, it gives CSVQTTESYNEQFF.

The chain joins TRBV5-1 to TRBJ1-1, with no clear D. Germline CDR1 and CDR2: SGHRS and YFSETQ. The V end lost 4 bases, the J end lost 1 base, and 17 bases lay between the germline ends. This CDR3 spans 16 amino acids. The CDR3 spells CASSPSSSGGNTEAFF. CDR3 in DNA: TGCGCCAGCAGCCCGTCGTCGTCAGGAGGGAACACTGAAGCTTTCTTT. Full variable domain (missing parts from reference TRBV5-1 and TRBJ1-1): KAGVTQTPRYLIKTRGQQVTLSCSPISGHRSVSWYQQTPGQGLQFLFEYFSETQRNKGNFPGRFSGRQFSNSRSEMNVSTLELGDSALYLCASSPSSSGGNTEAFFGQGTRLTVV.

The chain joins TRBV5-5 to TRBJ2-7; 9 bases are a match to TRBD2. With V trimmed by 1 base and J by 7 bases, 9 bases remained unmatched. Germline V gives CDR1 SGHKS, CDR2 YYEKEE (reference sequence). This CDR3 has 15 amino acids. The CDR3 loop is CASSLLLAGLMEQYF. The CDR3 DNA reads TGTGCCAGCAGCTTGTTGCTAGCGGGGTTAATGGAGCAGTACTTC.

The rearrangement joins TRBV6-1 to TRBJ2-7, with 8 bases fitting TRBD2. With V trimmed by 8 bases and J by 6 bases, 12 bases remained unmatched. CDR3 size: 14 residues. The germline V gene has CDR1 MNHNS and CDR2 SASEGT. CDR3 residues: CASAVREGLGEQYF. The CDR3 region has the DNA TGTGCCAGCGCGGTCCGGGAGGGCCTTGGCGAGCAGTACTTC.

V usage is TRBV19 and J usage is TRBJ2-7; the D is unclear. This CDR3 contains 13 residues. Germline lookup yields CDR1 LNHDA and CDR2 SQIVND (reference sequence). The V gene lost 3 bases and the J gene lost 0 bases, with 6 bases spanning the gap. The CDR3 DNA follows: TGTGCCAGTAGTATGCGCGACTCCTACGAGCAGTACTTC. It yields the protein CASSMRDSYEQYF.

V and J are TRBV5-1 and TRBJ2-1, with TRBD1 matching over 7 bases. V dropped 2 bases and J dropped 2; count of bases not matched to a gene: 4. Germline V gene data show CDR1 as SGHRS and CDR2 as YFSETQ. This CDR3 is built from 15 residues. CDR3 nucleotide sequence: TGCGCCAGCAGCTTCTGGACAGGCACCTACAATGAGCAGTTCTTC. Protein sequence: CASSFWTGTYNEQFF.

The V call is TRBV5-5, the J call TRBJ2-7; possibly TRBD2 for D (6 bases). Germline V gene sequence: CDR1 SGHKS, CDR2 YYEKEE (reference sequence). This CDR3 contains 15 residues. Between the trimmed V and J ends, which lost 0 bases and 2 bases, there was a span of 12 bases. The CDR3 nucleotides are TGTGCCAGCAGCTTGGAGGCGGGACCTACCTACGAGCAGTACTTC. It yields the protein CASSLEAGPTYEQYF.